Ten or more counts support the clone carrying this T cell receptor (beta chain). As yet, its antigen is unknown. This CDR3 spans 14 amino acids. Germline CDR1 is MNHEY and CDR2 is SMNVEV (reference sequence). V trimming: 6 bases; J trimming: 4 bases; junction bases outside the gene matches: 3. Molecular barcoding with unique molecular identifiers was used for the TCRbeta library. TCRdb reprocessed the PCR reads with MiXCR, giving one entry per CDR3 protein. Of 450,000 to 600,000 distinct CDR3 sequences in the sample, over 9.5% were seen once. This record belongs to a study of T-cell reconstitution after alpha-beta-depleted transplantation in children. Whole-study results and caveats: The study traced high day-60 TCRbeta diversity in some patients to surviving recipient T cells and thymic progenitors. At one year after transplant, newly produced T cells mostly accounted for T-cell counts and diversity. Expanded graft clones numbering several hundred reportedly gave rise to alpha-beta T cells about two months after transplant.

The clonotype originates from a child younger than 10 with inherited bone marrow failure, due to receive a stem cell transplant. The sequencing used PBMCs, collected before TCRalphabeta/CD19-depleted stem cell transplant. This chain links TRBV27 with TRBJ2-5, with 12 bases fitting TRBD1. CDR3: CASSVGQGAETQYF. In nucleotides, the CDR3 is TGTGCCAGCAGCGTGGGACAGGGGGCAGAGACCCAGTACTTC.